The 21 T cell receptor beta chains below all came from one sample that was sequenced in a study of T cells after yellow fever vaccination. TCRdb used MiXCR to reprocess the 5' RACE reads, holding one entry per CDR3 protein. The sample contains about 120,000 distinct CDR3 sequences, roughly 8.2% of which appear only once. Sequencing was performed on CD8+ T cells sorted from PBMCs, taken on the day of the yellow fever booster vaccination. These receptors were taken from a young man who received the YFV17D yellow fever vaccine.

The chain has TRBV7-9 and TRBJ2-7, with D possibly matching TRBD1 (6 bases). V was cut by 0 bases and J by 4 bases, with 7 bases left in between. Germline V gives CDR1 SEHNR, CDR2 FQNEAQ (reference sequence). The CDR3 loop spans 13 amino acids. This CDR3 reads CASSLAGQYEQYV. Here the CDR3 DNA reads TGTGCCAGCAGCTTAGCCGGACAGTACGAGCAGTACGTC.

The chain couples TRBV28 to TRBJ2-6; 8 bases map to TRBD1. Germline CDR1 MDHEN, CDR2 SYDVKM. There are 18 residues in the CDR3. Trimming took 4 bases from V and 1 from J; bases not matched to a gene: 9. The CDR3, as DNA: TGTGCCAGCAGTTCGCCGGACAGGGCCGGGTCTGGGGCCAACGTCCTGACTTTC. Its translation: CASSSPDRAGSGANVLTF.

The rearrangement joins TRBV4-3 to TRBJ2-7; perhaps TRBD2 as D (6 bases). The germline V gene encodes CDR1 LGHNA and CDR2 YSLEER. The CDR3 has 16 residues. V lost 1 base to trimming and J lost 0 bases, with 13 bases between them. The CDR3 region is CASSQGSGTYSYEQYF. CDR3 bases: TGCGCCAGCAGCCAAGGTTCCGGGACTTACTCCTACGAGCAGTACTTC.

The table lists this clonotype with a few counts. This sequence joins TRBV5-4 and TRBJ2-1; D is possibly TRBD1 or TRBD2 (6 bases each). Germline V gene sequence: CDR1 SGHNT, CDR2 YYREEE (reference sequence). Deletions cut 0 bases from V and 8 bases from J, with 15 bases between. This CDR3 is built from 15 residues. As DNA, the CDR3 is TGTGCCAGCAGCTTGGTAGGGGGGCGCCCCGATGAGCAGTTCTTC. Its protein is CASSLVGGRPDEQFF.

The V and J genes are TRBV28 and TRBJ2-5; TRBD2 matches 11 bases. The trim removed 4 bases at V and 4 bases at J, leaving 11 bases unmatched. Germline V gene data show CDR1 as MDHEN and CDR2 as SYDVKM. The CDR3 spans 17 residues. The CDR3 nucleotides read TGTGCCAGCAGTTCGCTTAGCGGGGGGGCTTGGCGAGAGACCCAGTACTTC. This sequence encodes CASSSLSGGAWRETQYF.

This clonotype was counted many times. The rearrangement links TRBV25-1 to TRBJ2-1, with D uncertain. The germline V gene encodes CDR1 MGHDK and CDR2 SYGVNS. Trimming stripped 0 bases from V and 6 bases from J, with 12 bases between. The CDR3 has 15 residues. The CDR3 region has the DNA TGTGCCAGCAGTGAATATCTTGAATTAGGCAATGAGCAGTTCTTC. This codes for CASSEYLELGNEQFF.

The sample holds a few counts of this clonotype. This chain joins TRBV27 and TRBJ1-6; the D is unclear. The CDR3 loop spans 14 amino acids. Germline CDR1 MNHEY, CDR2 SMNVEV (reference sequence). Trimming removed 4 bases from V and 0 bases from J, with 4 bases in between. The CDR3 here is CASSSGSYNSPLHF. Written as DNA, the CDR3 is TGTGCCAGCAGTTCAGGCTCCTATAATTCACCCCTCCACTTT.

The table lists this clonotype with a few counts. The CDR3 DNA reads as TGTGCCAGCAGCCAATTTCGCGGGACAGGGTCCGCTTACGAGCAGTACTTC. This gives the protein CASSQFRGTGSAYEQYF. The chain carries TRBV3-1 and TRBJ2-7, with TRBD1 matching 9 bases. The CDR3 contains 17 residues. In germline, CDR1 is LGHDT, CDR2 YNNKEL (reference sequence). With 2 bases clipped from V and 4 bases from J, the junction kept 12 bases outside the gene matches.

This clonotype was detected only a few times. Written as DNA, the CDR3 is TGTGCCAGCAGTTTAGCGCTCGGCGGGAACACCATATATTTT. Amino acid sequence: CASSLALGGNTIYF. V usage is TRBV12-3 or TRBV12-4 and J usage is TRBJ1-3; D not resolved. The CDR3 extends over 14 amino acids. The V gene lost 0 bases and the J gene lost 7 bases, with 10 bases spanning the gap.

The chain links TRBV19 to TRBJ1-1; 10 bases agree with TRBD1. The CDR3 totals 14 residues. V was clipped by 7 bases and J by 5 bases; unmatched bases: 7. The V gene's germline CDR1 is LNHDA and CDR2 SQIVND (reference sequence). This CDR3 is CASMGQGSGTEAFF. The CDR3 DNA reads as TGTGCCAGTATGGGACAGGGGTCGGGTACTGAAGCTTTCTTT.

The rearrangement uses TRBV2 and TRBJ1-1; TRBD1 matches at 8 bases. Germline CDR1 reads SNHLY; CDR2 reads FYNNEI. The V segment lost 5 bases and the J segment 0 bases; nucleotides outside the gene matches: 5. CDR3 length equals 15 residues. This CDR3 reads CASSKTGAMNTEAFF. The CDR3 DNA follows: TGTGCCAGCAGTAAGACAGGGGCCATGAACACTGAAGCTTTCTTT.

The chain employs TRBV7-6 and TRBJ1-5; no definite D call. The CDR3 spans 13 residues. Trimming removed 3 bases at V and 9 bases at J, with 12 bases between. Germline V gives CDR1 SGHVS, CDR2 FNYEAQ. The CDR3 DNA is TGTGCCAGCAGCTTTTCAGCGCCAGGGCCCCAGCATTTT. This encodes CASSFSAPGPQHF.

In this sample, this clonotype turned up a few times. The J gene is TRBJ2-3, the V gene TRBV7-2, with a weak D call TRBD1 (6 bases). The CDR3 is made up of 15 amino acids. CDR1 is SGHTA and CDR2 is FQGNSA in the germline V gene. Trimming shortened V by 7 bases and J by 1 base, and 15 bases separated the two germline ends. The CDR3 reads CASTIPGHRTDTQYF. The CDR3 bases are TGTGCCAGCACTATTCCGGGACACCGCACAGATACGCAGTATTTT.

This clonotype was seen a few times. This chain connects TRBV4-1 to TRBJ2-3, with D possibly being TRBD2 (6 bases). The germline gives CDR1 MGHRA, CDR2 YSYEKL. CDR3 length: 15 amino acids. The V and J ends lost 4 bases and 0 bases respectively, with 11 bases between them. The CDR3 DNA reads as TGCGCCAGCAGCCGCGGGACGCCTAGCACAGATACGCAGTATTTT. This gives the protein CASSRGTPSTDTQYF.

V is TRBV6-5 and J is TRBJ1-2, with 9 nucleotides matching TRBD1. Germline assignment: CDR1 MNHEY and CDR2 SVGAGI. After removal of 2 bases from V and 4 bases from J, the junction contained 2 bases not matched to a gene. CDR3 size: 14 residues. Here the CDR3 DNA reads TGTGCCAGCAGTTACGGGACAGGGTTCTATGGCTACACCTTC. Encoded protein: CASSYGTGFYGYTF.

At least ten counts were recorded for this clonotype. The chain combines TRBV6-2 or TRBV6-3 with TRBJ2-3; D may be TRBD1 or TRBD2 (6 bases each). Germline values: CDR1 MNHEY, CDR2 SVGEGT. This CDR3 contains 17 residues. Trimming stripped 2 bases from V and 4 bases from J, with 19 bases between. The CDR3 sequence: CASSYASGWGASDTQYF. The CDR3 DNA follows: TGTGCCAGCAGTTACGCGTCCGGTTGGGGGGCCTCAGATACGCAGTATTTT.

This clonotype was observed a few times. The V and J genes are TRBV4-1 and TRBJ2-1; D uncertain. CDR3 size: 14 residues. V lost 4 bases to trimming and J lost 6 bases, with 13 bases between them. Per germline, CDR1 MGHRA and CDR2 YSYEKL. The CDR3 region is CASSLRRNGNEQFF. The CDR3, as DNA: TGCGCCAGCAGCCTACGCAGGAATGGCAATGAGCAGTTCTTC.

The V call is TRBV4-1, the J call TRBJ2-2; D not resolved. The CDR3 has 14 residues. Germline CDR1 is MGHRA and CDR2 is YSYEKL. V was clipped by 1 base and J by 1 base, with 4 bases between them. Here the CDR3 reads CASSQARNTGELFF. The CDR3 DNA reads TGCGCCAGCAGCCAAGCCCGGAACACCGGGGAGCTGTTTTTT.

This clonotype showed up just a few times. The chain combines TRBV6-5 with TRBJ1-2; D is possibly TRBD1 (6 bases). CDR1 MNHEY and CDR2 SVGAGI come from the germline V gene. This CDR3 is built from 13 residues. Trimming stripped 3 bases from V and 7 bases from J, with 12 bases between. CDR3 bases: TGTGCCAGCAGTTATGGGGGGGCCATTGGCTACACCTTC. Protein sequence: CASSYGGAIGYTF.

The chain employs TRBV18 and TRBJ2-1, with D perhaps matching TRBD2 (5 bases). Trimming took 0 bases from V and 9 from J, leaving 12 bases between them. CDR3 length: 14 residues. Germline CDR1 KGHSH, CDR2 LQKENI. The CDR3 sequence: CASSPPDYFGEQFF. CDR3 bases: TGTGCCAGCTCACCACCCGACTACTTTGGTGAGCAGTTCTTC. The complete variable domain, with remaining parts taken from reference TRBV18 and TRBJ2-1, reads NAGVMQNPRHLVRRRGQEARLRCSPMKGHSHVYWYRQLPEEGLKFMVYLQKENIIDESGMPKERFSAEFPKEGPSILRIQQVVRGDSAAYFCASSPPDYFGEQFFGPGTRLTVL.

The J gene is TRBJ1-1, the V gene TRBV29-1; no firm D call. V gave up 1 base and J gave up 10 bases, with 16 bases separating them. CDR3 length: 13 amino acids. CDR1 and CDR2 (germline): SQVTM, ANQGSEA. The CDR3 nucleotides are TGCAGCGTTGAAGTGGAGTCCTCGGTTGGAGCTTTCTTT. This gives the protein CSVEVESSVGAFF.